The source of this T cell receptor (beta chain) is a study of blood T cell repertoires in COVID-19. Study details: The study drew acute and convalescent COVID-19 samples from the United States, Italy and Spain. T cells, B-cell-depleted T cells, or PBMCs provided the cDNA or gDNA that served as material.

Original data processing: Counts of nucleated cells, estimated from reference gene primer amplification, were obtained. Data came from immunoSEQ multiplex PCR; TCRdb stores just in-frame clones and leaves some out. The DNA gave D and trimming, while V, J and clone size come from that table. This table has a few hundred thousand clones, approximately 91% appearing once. Germline V lookup: CDR1 LGHDT, CDR2 YNNKEL (reference sequence). The CDR3 has 13 amino acids. V was trimmed by 4 bases and J by 7 bases, leaving 13 bases between them. J is TRBJ2-5 and V is TRBV3-1 (or the pseudogene TRBV3-2); perhaps TRBD2 as D (6 bases). Sequencing was done on a sample of peripheral blood. This clonotype was obtained from a middle-aged woman who had recovered from COVID-19. CDR3 DNA sequence: TGTGCCAGCAGCCCCTCGGGGGAACGGACCCAGTACTTC. Amino acid sequence: CASSPSGERTQYF.